The present entry profiles one T cell receptor beta chain with its context. This clonotype was seen ten or more times. What antigen it recognizes has not been identified. Base qualities are not recorded, but no much larger clone differs from it by a single base. The instrument was an Illumina HiSeq 1500. TCRdb trimmed the raw reads at Q25, called clones with MiXCR and kept productive beta chains. A single entry per CDR3 protein holds the most common genes and DNA from its merged rows. Counted in this sample were 110,000 to 150,000 distinct CDR3 sequences; around 30% of them appeared once. The ten largest clones add up to around 50% of the sample. Reading the label with the study, this specimen's treatment or condition is: in vitro stimulation with specific CMV peptide epitopes to enrich CMV-specific T cells. This entry belongs to a study of T cell repertoires in cytomegalovirus infection (dated by TCRdb to between 2018 and 2021). Context from the whole study: The peptide stimulations were aimed at well-studied HLA-B-restricted epitopes as well as recently identified HLA-C-restricted CMV epitopes, whose presentation resists viral immunomodulation. Donor HLA type was relevant to the analysis, because carriage of CMV infection together with the matching HLA type was indicated by public TCR beta signatures.

The paper's findings and limits, for the study overall: Carriers of CMV infection plus the relevant HLA type were discriminated by the cumulative frequency of public TCR beta family members in the study cohort and in an independent 352-donor cohort. The ex vivo response was dominated by HLA-C-restricted CMV-specific TCR beta clonotypes, which also provided the single most frequent clonotype in two of eight donors.

CDR1 is given as SGHTA and CDR2 as FQGNSA, both from the germline V gene. Trimming at the junction amounts to 4 bases on V and 5 bases on J, and the germline ends lie 11 bases apart. Taken from cysteine to phenylalanine, the CDR3 has 13 residues. Solely the CDR3 DNA is kept, with 39 bases framed from the first base. This clonotype was obtained from a human donor in good health (CMV status not recorded). Some clones in this sample may be carry-over from other donors' samples. The material sequenced was CD8+ T cells from cultured PBMCs, taken from culture after CMV antigen stimulation. Recombination connected TRBV7-2 to TRBJ2-5; the D gene could be either TRBD1 or TRBD2, each agreeing at 5 bases. The sequenced DNA is TGTGCCAGCAGCTCGAGGGACGGGGAGACCCAGTACTTC. It translates as CASSSRDGETQYF.